This T cell receptor beta chain was documented in a study of blood T cell repertoires in COVID-19 (dated by TCRdb to about 2020). With respect to the entire study: Samples from collaborators originated in the United States, Italy and Spain and spanned both the acute and convalescent phases of COVID-19. The prospective study material was composed of cDNA or gDNA derived from T cells, B-cell-depleted T cells, or PBMCs. The samples were drawn from the first 160 participants of the ongoing ImmuneRACE study and from 950 to 1,500 subjects provided by 6 global collaborators. Where available, HLA class I and class II types were obtained from metadata supplied by the sample provider rather than from assay-based typing. Subjects who had been exposed to COVID-19, were actively infected with it, or had recovered from it provided the deeply sampled blood TCRbeta repertoires that made up the dataset. The repertoires were made available in a free public database intended to serve as a resource for research on the immune response to SARS-CoV-2. Nearly every sample came with metadata listing a de-identified subject ID, COVID-19 status, age in years and sex. The investigation overall reported the following: The quantity of clinical and demographic metadata differed by source and by participant and was supplied without curation.

TCRbeta CDR3 regions were amplified from genomic DNA using the immunoSEQ Assay, a bias-controlled multiplex PCR. In the authors' own workflow: The number of nucleated cells in each sample was estimated from the amplification of reference gene primers within the assay. To quantify the absolute abundance of each unique TCRbeta CDR3 rearrangement, sequence reads were collapsed and filtered. For each sample, productive Simpson clonality was calculated as the square root of Simpson's diversity index over productive rearrangements. The clones in this table, taken by TCRdb from immuneACCESS, are in-frame only. Not every clone is retained; where verified, under half of the shortfall comes from an unresolved V gene, and the cause of the rest is unknown. From that table come the V and J calls and clone size; the DNA was used to work out D and trimming. The sample yields almost 250,000 clones; 70% to 90% were counted once. The top ten constitute approximately 1.6% of the sample.

CDR1 and CDR2, per the germline V gene, are SNHLY and FYNNEI. V is clipped by 6 bases and J by 7 bases, and the sequence between their germline boundaries is 16 bases long. The CDR3 runs 15 amino acids, cysteine and phenylalanine included. The kept DNA is CDR3 alone, 45 bases in frame from the first base. This clone was recorded only once. Its target antigen remains unknown. Within one base of it there is no much larger clone, and no base qualities were kept. In the prospective study, participants were about 18 to 100 years old, resided in about two dozen geographic areas of the United States, and were enrolled through a virtual design. Cohort assignment in the prospective study relied on participant-reported clinical history from a screening survey and a study questionnaire. Recovered participants in ImmuneRACE Cohort 3 were defined by two consecutive negative NP/OP PCR tests, clearance by a healthcare professional, or resolution of symptoms. Each participant in the prospective study had whole blood, serum and a nasopharyngeal or oropharyngeal swab collected by mobile phlebotomists. Prospective study participants could optionally give additional blood draws and questionnaires over an approximately two-month period. Before DNA extraction, prospective study blood samples were shipped either frozen or at room temperature.

The sequencing sample was made of PBMCs or T cells enriched from blood (not recorded which). The sequence joins TRBV2 to TRBJ1-6; the D gene is perhaps TRBD1, on 6 matching bases. The TCR sequence derives from a woman in her forties or fifties who had recovered from COVID-19. The CDR3 region reads CASRGRGSANSPLHF. The base sequence is TGTGCCAGCAGGGGCAGGGGCTCTGCAAATTCACCCCTCCACTTT.